Given below is one T cell receptor (beta chain) in context. These data originate in a study of blood T cell repertoires in COVID-19. Looking at the study overall: Sites across the United States, Italy and Spain contributed samples from acute and convalescent COVID-19. Sources were T cells, B-cell-depleted T cells, or PBMCs; the material itself was cDNA or gDNA.

Per the original data handling: By means of reference gene primer amplification, nucleated cell counts were estimated. Only in-frame clones appear in the TCRdb table, and some are missing; sequencing was by immunoSEQ multiplex PCR. The DNA was the basis for D and trimming; V, J and clone size are from that table. Of under 130,000 clones listed, 85% are singletons. The CDR3 length is 15 residues. CDR1 is MNHEY and CDR2 is SVGAGI in the germline V gene. The junction had 5 bases not matched to a gene; V was cut back by 7 bases and J by 4 bases. The chain has TRBV6-5 and TRBJ2-1, with 12 bases lining up with TRBD2. Sequencing was carried out using peripheral blood. The sequence was obtained from a man aged 50 to 60 with acute or convalescent COVID-19. The CDR3 sequence: CASTLAGGTYNEQFF. The CDR3 region has the DNA TGTGCCAGCACTCTAGCGGGGGGGACTTACAATGAGCAGTTCTTC.